The TCR beta chain described here comes from a study of lymphopenia after photon versus proton radiotherapy. Clones were sequenced by immunoSEQ multiplex PCR, and TCRdb holds only the in-frame ones, with some missing. The sample carries around 30,000 clones, 89% recorded once. As for this clone: Its antigen is as yet unknown.

The germline gives CDR1 KGHSH, CDR2 LQKENI. After removal of 3 bases from V and 3 bases from J, the junction contained 9 bases not matched to a gene. CDR3 length: 17 amino acids. General study results and limits: Photon-treated patients lost naive T cells and TCR diversity; proton-treated stayed stable.

The sample here was peripheral blood, taken from a patient treated with proton-based radiotherapy. This chain links TRBV18 with TRBJ2-3, with TRBD2 matching over 10 bases. This sequence was found in a woman aged 70-85 years with pancreatic cancer. Some clones in this sample may be carry-over from other donors' samples. CDR3 region: CASSPFSAGGSTDTQYF. DNA of the CDR3: TGTGCCAGCTCACCTTTCTCAGCGGGAGGGTCAACAGATACGCAGTATTTT.